This T cell receptor (beta chain) emerged from a study of a mutant IDH1 vaccine in newly diagnosed glioma. Study context: Vaccination was launched 4-6 weeks after radiotherapy alone, or with temozolomide cycles.

The assay was immunoSEQ multiplex PCR, and TCRdb's table has in-frame clones only and misses some. The table records approximately 50,000 clones, 75% to 90% of them present only once. About this clone: Antigen: not known.

This CDR3 is 14 amino acids long. Germline CDR1 is SGHRS and CDR2 is YFSETQ. V was pared by 7 bases and J by 4 bases, with 6 bases of the junction left unmatched. Time point defined: week 23, last vaccination. Each dose delivered 300 ug of mutant IDH1 20-mer peptide subcutaneously with imiquimod. This TCR was sampled from a middle-aged man with glioma. Material: PBMCs, obtained from a glioma patient whose treatment included an IDH1 peptide vaccine. This chain joins TRBV5-1 and TRBJ2-3, with 10 bases matching TRBD2. In DNA, the CDR3 is TGCGCCAGCTTAGCGGGAGGCAAGGCAGATACGCAGTATTTT. Translation gives CASLAGGKADTQYF.